A single sample is the source of the 27 T cell receptor beta chains below, sequenced in a study of T-cell reconstitution after alpha-beta-depleted transplantation in children. This sample's TCRbeta library carried unique molecular identifier barcodes. TCRdb re-called the PCR reads through MiXCR, storing one row per CDR3 protein. The repertoire has about 130,000 distinct CDR3 sequences, 9.7% of them found once; the top ten carry nearly 25%. Sequencing used PBMCs, mostly from graft donor cells, obtained 180 days after TCRalphabeta/CD19-depleted stem cell transplant. Receptors were obtained from a girl less than two years old who had a stem cell transplant for combined immunodeficiency, so the T cells may come from the graft donor.

This clonotype has ten or more counts. The V call is TRBV5-1, the J call TRBJ2-7; 7 bases align to TRBD2. Looked up from germline, CDR1 is SGHRS and CDR2 is YFSETQ. The V segment lost 4 bases and the J segment 1 base; nucleotides outside the gene matches: 11. The CDR3 has 16 residues. The CDR3 loop reads CASSGRGSGSSYEQYF. The DNA of the CDR3 is TGCGCCAGCAGCGGCCGGGGTAGCGGGTCTTCCTACGAGCAGTACTTC. Using reference TRBV5-1 and TRBJ2-7 for the parts outside the CDR3, the full variable domain is KAGVTQTPRYLIKTRGQQVTLSCSPISGHRSVSWYQQTPGQGLQFLFEYFSETQRNKGNFPGRFSGRQFSNSRSEMNVSTLELGDSALYLCASSGRGSGSSYEQYFGPGTRLTVT.

This sequence joins TRBV18 and TRBJ2-2; the match to TRBD1 covers 8 bases. The CDR3 consists of 16 residues. Germline V CDR1 and CDR2: KGHSH, LQKENI. Germline trimming cut 6 bases from V and 5 bases from J; bases unmatched to any gene: 11. The CDR3 spells CASSARTGLRTGELFF. The CDR3 DNA follows: TGTGCCAGCTCCGCCAGGACAGGGCTCCGAACCGGGGAGCTGTTTTTT.

The V call is TRBV7-3, the J call TRBJ2-3, with TRBD2 identical over 15 bases. In germline, CDR1 is SGHTA, CDR2 FQGTGA. This CDR3 region has 15 residues. Germline trimming cut 4 bases from V and 6 bases from J; bases unmatched to any gene: 2. The CDR3 sequence is CASSSGTSGRDTQYF. DNA of the CDR3: TGTGCCAGCAGCTCAGGGACTAGCGGGAGGGATACGCAGTATTTT.

This chain links TRBV12-3 or TRBV12-4 with TRBJ2-2, with 8 bases matching TRBD2. Trimming took 6 bases from V and 5 from J; bases not matched to a gene: 11. The length of the CDR3 is 16 residues. This chain's CDR3 is CASRQSGLALTGELFF. Written as DNA, the CDR3 is TGTGCCAGCAGACAGTCCGGACTAGCTTTAACCGGGGAGCTGTTTTTT.

This sequence joins TRBV6-1 and TRBJ2-5; TRBD2 matches 7 bases. Germline lookup yields CDR1 MNHNS and CDR2 SASEGT. This CDR3 contains 13 residues. The ends lost 7 bases at V and 2 bases at J; junction bases unmatched: 4. CDR3 in amino acids: CASNRGEQETQYF. The CDR3 DNA follows: TGTGCCAGCAACCGGGGGGAGCAAGAGACCCAGTACTTC.

V is TRBV9 and J is TRBJ2-7; no firm D call. The CDR3 runs to 15 residues. The V and J ends lost 3 bases and 0 bases respectively, with 13 bases between them. Germline assignment: CDR1 SGDLS and CDR2 YYNGEE. The CDR3 DNA reads TGTGCCAGCAGCGGCGGAGCGTACACCTCCTACGAGCAGTACTTC. Its protein product is CASSGGAYTSYEQYF.

The chain is built from TRBV29-1 and TRBJ1-1; D unclear. The CDR3 is 11 amino acids. V was cut by 7 bases and J by 8 bases, with 14 bases left in between. Germline V gene data show CDR1 as SQVTM and CDR2 as ANQGSEA. The CDR3 spells CSAARGAEAFF. The CDR3 bases are TGCAGCGCCGCCAGAGGCGCCGAAGCTTTCTTT. Using reference TRBV29-1 and TRBJ1-1 for the parts outside the CDR3, the full variable domain is SAVISQKPSRDICQRGTSLTIQCQVDSQVTMMFWYRQQPGQSLTLIATANQGSEATYESGFVIDKFPISRPNLTFSTLTVSNMSPEDSSIYLCSAARGAEAFFGQGTRLTVV.

This clonotype was seen a handful of times. The rearrangement uses TRBV5-1 and TRBJ2-2; D gene ambiguous. This CDR3 comprises 16 residues. V was pared by 0 bases and J by 2 bases, with 11 bases between. Germline lookup yields CDR1 SGHRS and CDR2 YFSETQ. The CDR3 DNA is TGCGCCAGCAGCTTGGGACTGACACTCAACACCGGGGAGCTGTTTTTT. Amino acids: CASSLGLTLNTGELFF.

This clonotype was counted only a few times. The rearrangement joins TRBV12-3 or TRBV12-4 to TRBJ2-7, with 7 positions matching TRBD2. CDR3 length: 15 amino acids. With 3 bases clipped from V and 3 bases from J, the junction kept 8 bases outside the gene matches. DNA of the CDR3: TGTGCCAGCAGTTTCAAGGGAGGGGAGGGCTACGAGCAGTACTTC. Its translation: CASSFKGGEGYEQYF.

This clonotype was recorded at least ten times. V gene TRBV5-1 combines with J gene TRBJ2-7, with 8 nucleotides matching TRBD1. V dropped 4 bases and J dropped 5; count of bases not matched to a gene: 8. CDR1 is SGHRS, CDR2 YFSETQ, per germline. This CDR3 is 14 amino acids long. The CDR3 DNA follows: TGCGCCAGCAGCCCTAGACAGGGGCAGAACGAGCAGTACTTC. Translating it yields CASSPRQGQNEQYF.

This clonotype was observed a few times. J is TRBJ2-1 and V is TRBV20-1; TRBD2 agrees at 11 bases. Trimming took 3 bases from V and 8 from J; bases not matched to a gene: 9. In germline, CDR1 is DFQATT, CDR2 SNEGSKA (reference sequence). CDR3 length equals 15 residues. This chain's CDR3 is CSASEGTSGRDEQFF. The CDR3 region has the DNA TGCAGTGCTAGTGAGGGTACTAGCGGGAGAGATGAGCAGTTCTTC.

V gene TRBV30 combines with J gene TRBJ2-6, with D hard to call. The CDR3 covers 14 residues. V lost 4 bases and J lost 4, with 11 bases in between. Germline loops: CDR1 GTSNPN, CDR2 SVGIG (reference sequence). The CDR3 region has the DNA TGTGCCTGGACTAGGGCCCTAGGGGCCAACGTCCTGACTTTC. Its translation is CAWTRALGANVLTF. The full variable domain, rest sourced from reference TRBV30 and TRBJ2-6, is SQTIHQWPATLVQPVGSPLSLECTVEGTSNPNLYWYRQAAGRGLQLLFYSVGIGQISSEVPQNLSASRPQDRQFILSSKKLLLSDSGFYLCAWTRALGANVLTFGAGSRLTVL.

A remark on this clonotype: Possible read error: a much larger clone is one base away. This likely comes from a read error, as the CDR3 has no conserved phenylalanine or tryptophan at its end. The J gene is TRBJ2-7, the V gene TRBV20-1; 10 bases map to TRBD1. The V gene end was trimmed by 7 bases and the J gene end by 5 bases; junction bases not matched to a gene: 8. CDR1 is DFQATT, CDR2 SNEGSKA, per germline (reference sequence). The CDR3 extends over 13 amino acids. The DNA for the CDR3 is TGCAGTGTCCCGGGACAGGGGTCGCACGAGCAGTACCTC. Amino acid sequence: CSVPGQGSHEQYL.

This clonotype was observed a handful of times. The J gene is TRBJ1-1, the V gene TRBV10-3; TRBD1 matches at 10 bases. Germline CDR1 ENHRY, CDR2 SYGVKD. V was pared by 2 bases and J by 5 bases, with 2 bases of the junction left unmatched. This CDR3 is 14 amino acids long. The CDR3 loop reads CAISEGQGETEAFF. The CDR3 nucleotides are TGTGCCATCAGTGAGGGACAGGGGGAAACTGAAGCTTTCTTT.

V is TRBV5-6 and J is TRBJ2-2, with D perhaps assigned TRBD1 or TRBD2 (6 bases each). Germline V gene data show CDR1 as SGHDT and CDR2 as YYEEEE. CDR3 length: 13 amino acids. Trimming stripped 0 bases from V and 9 bases from J, with 9 bases between. CDR3 amino acids: CASSLGGAWELFF. The CDR3 coding sequence is TGTGCCAGCAGCTTGGGGGGGGCCTGGGAGCTGTTTTTT.

The rearrangement joins TRBV20-1 to TRBJ2-2; the D call may be TRBD1 or TRBD2 (5 bases each). Trimming stripped 0 bases from V and 5 bases from J, with 13 bases between. Germline CDR1 reads DFQATT; CDR2 reads SNEGSKA (reference sequence). The CDR3 runs 15 residues. The CDR3 region is CSARDLGAGTGELFF. CDR3 sequence (DNA): TGCAGTGCTAGAGATCTAGGGGCGGGTACCGGGGAGCTGTTTTTT.

This clonotype was observed a few times. The chain has TRBV20-1 and TRBJ2-7; D is undetermined. The CDR3 spans 15 residues. In germline, CDR1 is DFQATT, CDR2 SNEGSKA (reference sequence). V was clipped by 3 bases and J by 1 base, with 16 bases between them. The CDR3 region is CSASEVLELSYEQYF. As DNA, the CDR3 is TGCAGTGCTAGTGAGGTTCTAGAATTATCCTACGAGCAGTACTTC.

The J gene is TRBJ2-3, the V gene TRBV27; possible D gene TRBD2, 5 bases. V lost 6 bases to trimming and J lost 2 bases, with 15 bases between them. Germline loops: CDR1 MNHEY, CDR2 SMNVEV (reference sequence). The CDR3 totals 15 residues. CDR3 sequence reads: CASSPLPLVTDTQYF. The CDR3 DNA reads TGTGCCAGCAGCCCCCTGCCACTAGTCACAGATACGCAGTATTTT.

The V gene is TRBV25-1, the J gene TRBJ2-4, with D maybe TRBD2 (6 bases). Germline CDR1 reads MGHDK; CDR2 reads SYGVNS. Trimming removed 0 bases from V and 3 bases from J, with 12 bases in between. CDR3 length: 16 residues. CDR3 region: CASSEYAGSGKNIQYF. The CDR3 DNA follows: TGTGCCAGCAGTGAATACGCGGGAAGTGGCAAAAACATTCAGTACTTC.

This clonotype appeared a few times. This chain uses TRBV20-1 with TRBJ2-3; D may be TRBD1 (7 bases). The CDR3 consists of 15 residues. The V end was cut by 3 bases, the J end by 6 bases, with 19 bases between. Germline V CDR1 and CDR2: DFQATT, SNEGSKA (reference sequence). The CDR3 loop reads CSASPGGPGRDTQYF. CDR3 DNA: TGCAGTGCTAGCCCAGGGGGGCCGGGGCGGGATACGCAGTATTTT.

The V and J genes are TRBV5-1 and TRBJ2-7; D might be TRBD1 or TRBD2, each matching 5 bases. This CDR3 is 14 amino acids long. Per germline, CDR1 SGHRS and CDR2 YFSETQ. V was cut by 3 bases and J by 3 bases, with 13 bases left in between. The CDR3 nucleotides read TGCGCCAGCAGCTCCCGGGACGTTTTCTACGAGCAGTACTTC. This translates into CASSSRDVFYEQYF.

This clonotype has more than one count but fewer than ten. The chain joins TRBV7-2 to TRBJ1-3; tentatively, D is TRBD1 (6 bases). The length of the CDR3 is 14 residues. Trimming stripped 4 bases from V and 4 bases from J, with 11 bases between. Germline V CDR1 and CDR2: SGHTA, FQGNSA. The CDR3 is CASSSQGRGNTIYF. CDR3 in DNA: TGTGCCAGCAGCTCCCAGGGGAGGGGAAACACCATATATTTT.

J is TRBJ1-1 and V is TRBV10-3; TRBD1 matches 7 bases. The V gene's germline CDR1 is ENHRY and CDR2 SYGVKD. Trimming took 0 bases from V and 7 from J; bases not matched to a gene: 2. The CDR3 sequence is 13 residues long. The chain's CDR3 is CAISESWDSEAFF. Written as DNA, the CDR3 is TGTGCCATCAGTGAGTCCTGGGACAGTGAAGCTTTCTTT.

The chain recombines TRBV28 with TRBJ1-6, with D perhaps matching TRBD1 (5 bases). The V end was cut by 3 bases, the J end by 9 bases, with 15 bases between. This CDR3 is built from 15 residues. Germline CDR1 MDHEN, CDR2 SYDVKM. CDR3 coding DNA: TGTGCCAGCAGTTTCCCCACAGGCGTAGGTTCACCCCTCCACTTT. Protein sequence: CASSFPTGVGSPLHF.

At least ten counts were recorded for this clonotype. The chain employs TRBV9 and TRBJ2-2, with D maybe TRBD2 (6 bases). Germline V gene data show CDR1 as SGDLS and CDR2 as YYNGEE. The germline V and J ends were trimmed by 1 base and 6 bases, with 13 bases remaining between them. The CDR3 runs to 15 residues. The CDR3: CASSVPPEGPGELFF. For the CDR3, the DNA is TGTGCCAGCAGCGTACCCCCGGAGGGTCCCGGGGAGCTGTTTTTT.

About this clonotype itself: A much larger clone differs by one base, so this may be a read error. It is likely a read error, because the conserved phenylalanine at the end of the CDR3 is missing. This chain uses TRBV5-6 with TRBJ2-3; the D gene is possibly TRBD1 (8 bases). Trimming pared 2 bases from V and 3 bases from J, leaving 16 bases between. CDR1 SGHDT and CDR2 YYEEEE come from the germline V gene. The CDR3 totals 16 residues. CDR3 protein: CASSFPTGEGTDTQYL. In DNA form, the CDR3 reads TGTGCCAGCAGCTTCCCGACAGGGGAGGGAACAGATACGCAGTATTTG.

This chain links TRBV27 with TRBJ2-7, with D perhaps assigned TRBD1 or TRBD2 (6 bases each). Germline lookup yields CDR1 MNHEY and CDR2 SMNVEV (reference sequence). CDR3 length: 14 amino acids. The V end lost 3 bases, the J end lost 7 bases, and 16 bases lay between the germline ends. CDR3 region: CASSFSLGAGEQYF. For the CDR3, the DNA is TGTGCCAGCAGTTTTAGCTTGGGGGCGGGGGAGCAGTACTTC.